This TCR beta chain stems from a study of T cell responses to AZD1222 COVID-19 vaccine. The data were produced by immunoSEQ multiplex PCR, yet TCRdb's version contains in-frame clones alone and is incomplete. Found here are some 140,000 clones, over 90% of them singletons; the top ten hold around 0.91%. With regard to this clone: Germline and junction disagree at one end, which may indicate a read error.

Germline values: CDR1 LNHDA, CDR2 SQIVND (reference sequence). The CDR3 contains 12 residues. The receptor was derived from an adult in good health. The V and J genes are TRBV19 and TRBJ1-1, with 8 bases fitting TRBD1. Sequenced material: peripheral blood, taken on day 0 of AZD1222 vaccination. The CDR3 here is CASSIQGAEAFF. Written as DNA, the CDR3 is TGTGCCAGTAGTATTCAGGGGGCTGAGGCTTTCTTT.